The entry below gives a single T cell receptor (beta chain) sequence along with its context. The clone's antigen remains unknown. Base qualities are not at hand, and no much larger clone is one base apart. The Qiagen DNeasy kit was used to extract genomic DNA from unsorted PBMCs and from the negatively selected CD4+ and CD8+ fractions. TCR beta CDR3 regions were amplified by immunoSEQ multiplex PCR using primers annealing to V and J segments. A synthetic immune receptor repertoire was used to minimize amplification bias, and remaining bias was computationally removed after sequencing. Per the authors' processing: Repertoire diversity was quantified as the Shannon entropy index using custom Python scripts. Unsorted, CD4+ and CD8+ repertoires were analyzed separately, except in combined analyses where CD4+ and CD8+ sequences were merged in silico. Clonal expansion was defined as a frequency increase of at least 2-fold after treatment compared with C1D1, and clones undetected at baseline were assigned a pseudocount of 0.5. Singleton clones were defined as clones with 0 or 1 copy at C1D1, and non-singleton clones were defined as clones with 2 or more copies. Clones expanded in unsorted samples were labelled as CD4+, CD8+ or unknown by matching protein sequences in sorted samples from the same patient. Wilcoxon tests on paired samples were used to test changes in diversity from C1D1 to C4D1. TCRdb took over this immuneACCESS table, retaining in-frame rearrangements with V and J assigned. Such tables are incomplete; in checked studies, under half of the missing clones stem from an unresolved V gene, and the remainder is unexplained. The V and J calls and the clone size are those of that table, but D and trimming were determined from the DNA. The table for this sample lists 27,000 or so clones; 75% to 90% of them were counted only once. The ten largest account for around 2.3% of the sample.

V drops 0 bases and J drops 4 bases, leaving 16 bases in between. CDR1 and CDR2 are drawn from the germline V gene: MGHDK, SYGVNS. The CDR3 sequence holds 18 residues, the cysteine and phenylalanine included. CDR3 DNA only is kept here, 54 bases in frame from base 1. The entry originates in a study of PD-1 blockade in classical Hodgkin lymphoma (dated by TCRdb to 2018 to 2020). Looking at the study overall: Nivolumab dosing was 3 mg/kg intravenously every 2 weeks, continuing until either disease progression or unacceptable toxicity. A peripheral blood immune signature of response to PD-1 blockade in classical Hodgkin lymphoma was defined using TCR beta sequencing and CyTOF. Overall results and qualifications from the work: Baseline diversity similar to that of newly diagnosed patients was observed in trial patients achieving complete response, whereas significantly lower diversity was observed in partial responders and progressors. The study was restricted to a single clinical trial cohort, and the causes of repertoire differences, possibly disease activity or prior therapy, were left undefined. A significant rise by C4D1 was seen in CD4+ but not CD8+ TCR diversity (p=0.0027 vs p=0.16), with the rise being most apparent in complete responders (p=0.02). Baseline TCR diversity was reported to be lower in newly diagnosed patients than in healthy donors, and even lower in relapsed/refractory patients. Diversity was lower in patients who began nivolumab less than 1 year after ASCT, so these patients were left out of later analyses to avoid confounding by immune reconstitution.

The time point tag for this specimen amounts to: cycle 4 day 1 (C4D1), after 6 weeks of nivolumab. Every trial patient had relapsed following autologous stem cell transplantation, and prior brentuximab vedotin exposure was what differed among cohorts A, B and C. Using a Miltenyi CD4+ T cell isolation kit, CD4+ T cells were purified from thawed PBMCs through magnetic negative selection. The trial cohort comprised roughly 50 patients with relapsed/refractory classical Hodgkin lymphoma whose best overall responses were complete response, partial response or progressive disease. Single-agent nivolumab was administered to trial patients in the multi-cohort phase II CheckMate 205 trial. Best overall response was determined by an independent review committee according to the 2007 International Working Group response criteria. Trial PBMCs were collected just before the start of nivolumab (C1D1) and during therapy at cycle 2 day 1 and cycle 4 day 1. After peripheral blood was drawn into 8 mL Vacutainer Cell Preparation Tubes, PBMCs were isolated by centrifugation and then cryopreserved. Purified CD4+ and CD8+ fractions were prepared only for cases where an additional PBMC sample was available. Magnetically labelled cells were removed on LS columns in a quadroMACS separator, and the flow-through was retained as the purified fraction.

This sequence originates from a human donor with classical Hodgkin lymphoma. The chain uses TRBV25-1 and TRBJ2-6; the D segment may tentatively be TRBD1 or TRBD2, each giving 6 matched bases. This sample comprised CD4+ T cells from blood, obtained before the fourth cycle of nivolumab. The CDR3 sequence is CASSEYGRGGLGANVLTF. The DNA sequence follows: TGTGCCAGCAGTGAATACGGAAGAGGGGGGTTAGGGGCCAACGTCCTGACTTTC.